The 18 T cell receptor beta chains below all came from one sample that was sequenced in a study of vaccination effects on CD4 cells after COVID-19 (dated by TCRdb to between 2021 and 2022). Library preparation used the immunoSEQ multiplex PCR assay. Here the immuneACCESS table is served through TCRdb, limited to in-frame sequences with V and J called. Missing clones are a known gap in these copies; in checked studies unresolved V genes cover under half, and the rest lacks a known reason. The sample table records over 55,000 clones; approximately 75% of these occur just once. In total, the top ten clones hold about 4% of the sample. No antigen has been identified for these receptors. The ViraFEST assay stimulated PBMC with viral peptide pools and then used TCR sequencing to identify antigen-specific CD4+ T cell clonotypes by expansion. After approximately 11 days of culture, CD4+ T cells were isolated with the EasySep CD4+ T cell isolation kit. The absence of prior SARS-CoV-2 infection in healthy vaccine recipients was confirmed by negative nucleocapsid antibodies before and after vaccination.

The specimen comprised CD4+ T cells from PBMCs cultured with HCoV-OC43 spike peptides, sampled before COVID-19 vaccination. According to the study, the label for this sample's cell subset or site signals: HCoV-OC43 spike overlapping peptide pool stimulation. The receptors here all came from a human donor who received a COVID-19 vaccine.

The chain has TRBV6-2 or TRBV6-3 and TRBJ2-5, with D perhaps being TRBD1 or TRBD2 (5 bases each). Germline CDR1 MNHEY, CDR2 SVGEGT. This CDR3 comprises 15 residues. V dropped 2 bases and J dropped 4 bases, with 14 bases sitting between them. CDR3 residues: CASSYHIQGRETQYF. For the CDR3, the DNA is TGTGCCAGCAGTTACCATATTCAGGGACGAGAGACCCAGTACTTC.

This clone was counted a single time. This chain uses TRBV10-3 with TRBJ2-3; TRBD1 or TRBD2 may be the D gene (5 bases each). Germline CDR1 is ENHRY and CDR2 is SYGVKD. V was trimmed by 4 bases and J by 1 base, leaving 9 bases between them. The CDR3 consists of 14 residues. CDR3 in amino acids: CAISGQGGTDTQYF. For the CDR3, the DNA is TGTGCCATCAGTGGGCAGGGAGGCACAGATACGCAGTATTTT.

V is TRBV2 and J is TRBJ1-5, with D unclear. The ends were cut back, 6 bases at V and 7 bases at J, with 10 bases in the middle. CDR3 length equals 12 residues. Germline V gives CDR1 SNHLY, CDR2 FYNNEI. In DNA form, the CDR3 reads TGTGCCAGCAGGGAGGGATTGCAGCCCCAGCATTTT. It specifies CASREGLQPQHF.

The chain links TRBV12-5 to TRBJ1-5; a weak D match, TRBD1 (5 bases). Looked up from germline, CDR1 is LGHNT and CDR2 is FRNRAP. The CDR3 runs 16 residues. V was shortened by 0 bases and J by 5 bases, with 14 bases between the two germline ends. CDR3 loop: CASGLVLGLGDQPQHF. The CDR3 coding sequence is TGTGCTAGTGGTTTGGTACTGGGGCTGGGGGATCAGCCCCAGCATTTT.

The CDR3 reads CASSPRDREDTQYF. The CDR3 DNA follows: TGTGCCAGCTCGCCTCGGGACAGGGAAGATACGCAGTATTTT. The chain combines TRBV18 with TRBJ2-3, with TRBD1 matching over 9 bases. The CDR3 runs to 14 residues. V lost 6 bases and J lost 5; bases outside the gene matches: 6. From germline, CDR1 is KGHSH and CDR2 LQKENI.

The chain couples TRBV6-1 to TRBJ2-7; D not resolved. The length of the CDR3 is 13 residues. The germline V gene has CDR1 MNHNS and CDR2 SASEGT. V dropped 2 bases and J dropped 12 bases, with 17 bases sitting between them. The CDR3 here is CASSEKGGGLAYV. CDR3 bases: TGTGCCAGCAGTGAAAAGGGTGGCGGCCTGGCGTACGTC.

V and J are TRBV6-6 and TRBJ1-6; maybe TRBD1 (6 bases). CDR3 size: 15 residues. Germline CDR1 and CDR2: MNHNY and SVGAGI (reference sequence). Trimming shortened V by 5 bases and J by 4 bases, and 12 bases separated the two germline ends. The CDR3 here is CASSAGTRYNSPLHF. As DNA, the CDR3 is TGTGCCAGCAGTGCTGGGACAAGATATAATTCACCCCTCCACTTT.

The chain couples TRBV25-1 to TRBJ2-3; D is undetermined. V was pared by 3 bases and J by 4 bases, with 8 bases between. Germline assignment: CDR1 MGHDK and CDR2 SYGVNS. CDR3 length: 13 residues. The chain's CDR3 is CASSDGPPDTQYF. The CDR3, as DNA: TGTGCCAGCAGTGATGGACCACCAGATACGCAGTATTTT.

This sequence joins TRBV3-1 (or the pseudogene TRBV3-2) and TRBJ2-2; unclear D gene. The length of the CDR3 is 15 residues. Germline-derived CDR1 and CDR2 are LGHDT and YNNKEL (reference sequence). Trimming cost V 0 bases and J 4 bases, with 9 bases left between them. The DNA for the CDR3 is TGTGCCAGCAGCCAAGAGGGAAGGGTCACCGGGGAGCTGTTTTTT. Translated, it gives CASSQEGRVTGELFF.

This chain joins TRBV6-2 or TRBV6-3 and TRBJ1-2; a possible D gene is TRBD1 (5 bases). Trimming removed 2 bases at V and 8 bases at J, with 15 bases between. This CDR3 is built from 14 residues. CDR1 and CDR2 (germline): MNHEY, SVGEGT. The CDR3 nucleotides are TGTGCCAGCAGTTACGCCAAAAGGGGTAACGGCTACACCTTC. It translates to CASSYAKRGNGYTF.

V usage is TRBV4-1 and J usage is TRBJ1-5; 8 nucleotides agree with TRBD1. Per germline, CDR1 MGHRA and CDR2 YSYEKL. This CDR3 region has 19 residues. Germline trimming cut 2 bases from V and 0 bases from J; bases unmatched to any gene: 12. CDR3 amino acids: CASSQRDRGDLYSNQPQHF. CDR3 in DNA: TGCGCCAGCAGCCAAAGAGACAGGGGAGACCTATATAGCAATCAGCCCCAGCATTTT.

This chain links TRBV10-1 with TRBJ2-1, with 13 bases matching TRBD2. J was trimmed by 5 bases and V by 6 bases; bases with no gene match: 4. The germline CDR1 and CDR2 sequences are WNHNN and SYGVQD (reference sequence). This CDR3 contains 15 residues. The CDR3 loop is CASRKGTSGDNEQFF. Here the CDR3 DNA reads TGCGCCAGCAGGAAAGGGACTAGCGGGGACAATGAGCAGTTCTTC.

The chain joins TRBV19 to TRBJ2-2, with D hard to call. CDR1 is LNHDA and CDR2 is SQIVND in the germline V gene (reference sequence). V was cut by 1 base and J by 5 bases, with 8 bases left in between. CDR3 length: 14 residues. CDR3: CASSIGQPTGELFF. Written as DNA, the CDR3 is TGTGCCAGTAGTATAGGTCAGCCTACCGGGGAGCTGTTTTTT.

The genes are TRBV6-6 and TRBJ2-5, with TRBD2 matching over 10 bases. The CDR3 totals 15 residues. V lost 5 bases to trimming and J lost 5 bases; unmatched junction nucleotides: 8. Per the germline V gene, CDR1 is MNHNY and CDR2 is SVGAGI (reference sequence). CDR3 sequence (DNA): TGTGCCAGCAGTACAACTAGCGGGGCTCCGGAGACCCAGTACTTC. Translating gives CASSTTSGAPETQYF.

The chain combines TRBV11-2 with TRBJ2-3, with 8 positions matching TRBD2. CDR1 SGHAT and CDR2 FQNNGV come from the germline V gene. The CDR3 length is 17 residues. Germline trimming cut 1 base from V and 0 bases from J; bases unmatched to any gene: 6. CDR3 nucleotides: TGTGCCAGCAGCTTAGTTCTAGCGGGCCCTAGCACAGATACGCAGTATTTT. Protein sequence: CASSLVLAGPSTDTQYF.

The chain links TRBV7-2 to TRBJ1-5; D not certain. Germline V gene lookup returns CDR1 SGHTA and CDR2 FQGNSA. Trimming removed 1 base at V and 4 bases at J, with 5 bases between. CDR3 length: 13 amino acids. CDR3 DNA: TGTGCCAGCAGCTTAGAACAGAATCAGCCCCAGCATTTT. It yields the protein CASSLEQNQPQHF.

The rearrangement joins TRBV28 to TRBJ2-2; D is possibly TRBD2 (6 bases). CDR3 length: 16 amino acids. V was pared by 5 bases and J by 3 bases, with 16 bases between. From germline, CDR1 is MDHEN and CDR2 SYDVKM. CDR3 nucleotides: TGTGCCAGCAGTGGAGGGGCCTTCGGGCACACCGGGGAGCTGTTTTTT. Translation gives CASSGGAFGHTGELFF.

The chain uses TRBV5-1 and TRBJ1-2; D may be TRBD1 (5 bases). Germline assignment: CDR1 SGHRS and CDR2 YFSETQ. The CDR3 extends over 14 amino acids. Trimming shortened V by 4 bases and J by 7 bases, and 17 bases separated the two germline ends. In DNA form, the CDR3 reads TGCGCCAGCAGCGCGGATGGGGGTTGGGCTGGCTACACCTTC. This encodes CASSADGGWAGYTF.